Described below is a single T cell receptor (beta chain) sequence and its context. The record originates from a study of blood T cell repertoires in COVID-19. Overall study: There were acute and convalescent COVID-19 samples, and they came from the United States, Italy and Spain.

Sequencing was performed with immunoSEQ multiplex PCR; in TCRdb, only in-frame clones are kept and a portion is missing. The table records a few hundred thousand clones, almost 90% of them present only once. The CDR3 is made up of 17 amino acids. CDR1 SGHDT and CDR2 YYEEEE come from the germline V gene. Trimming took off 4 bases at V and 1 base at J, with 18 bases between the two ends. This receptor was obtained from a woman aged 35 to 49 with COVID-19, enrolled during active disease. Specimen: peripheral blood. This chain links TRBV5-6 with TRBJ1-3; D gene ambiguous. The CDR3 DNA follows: TGTGCCAGCAGCCGCCGGGTTGGCATAATATCTGGAAACACCATATATTTT. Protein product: CASSRRVGIISGNTIYF.